This TCR beta chain was profiled in a study of blood T cell repertoires in COVID-19. Across the study: The United States, Italy and Spain were the sources of the acute and convalescent COVID-19 samples. Nucleic acid was either cDNA or gDNA, and it came from T cells, B-cell-depleted T cells, or PBMCs.

The V gene's germline CDR1 is SGHNT and CDR2 YENEEA. This CDR3 is 16 amino acids long. Germline trimming cut 1 base from V and 2 bases from J; bases unmatched to any gene: 1. As handled by the study authors: Reference gene primer amplification in the assay estimated nucleated cell counts. Produced via immunoSEQ multiplex PCR; TCRdb's table is partial and in-frame only. V and J calls and clone size are as listed in that table; D and trimming were resolved from the DNA. The sample carries some 88,000 clones, 65% to 90% recorded once. What was sequenced was peripheral blood. The chain uses TRBV11-3 and TRBJ2-3; TRBD2 matches at 12 bases. The clonotype originates from a man in his sixties with acute or convalescent COVID-19. CDR3 sequence: CASSLGTSGTTDTQYF. CDR3 nucleotides: TGTGCCAGCAGCTTAGGGACTAGCGGGACCACAGATACGCAGTATTTT. Complete variable domain (other parts from reference TRBV11-3 and TRBJ2-3): EAGVVQSPRYKIIEKKQPVAFWCNPISGHNTLYWYLQNLGQGPELLIRYENEEAVDDSQLPKDRFSAERLKGVDSTLKIQPAELGDSAVYLCASSLGTSGTTDTQYFGPGTRLTVL.